Shown below are 8 T cell receptor beta chains from a single sample sequenced in a study of monozygotic twins with inflammatory bowel disease. TCRdb re-called the 5' RACE reads and shows each CDR3 protein once, DNA omitted. The table lists 300,000 to 400,000 distinct CDR3 sequences. Sequenced input: blood. These receptors originate from a human donor with ulcerative colitis or Crohn's disease, or a healthy co-twin of an affected twin (not recorded which).

This sequence joins TRBV12-3 or TRBV12-4 and TRBJ2-1; TCRdb's D gene call, TRBD1, goes unchecked for lack of DNA. The length of the CDR3 is 12 residues. CDR3 sequence reads: CASSRGGNEQFF.

The CDR3 region is CSVGRGEAEASF. The chain couples TRBV20-1 to TRBJ1-1; with no DNA, the TCRdb D assignment of TRBD1 cannot be verified. This CDR3 has 12 amino acids. Germline V gives CDR1 DFQATT, CDR2 SNEGSKA (reference sequence).

This chain joins TRBV5-4 and TRBJ2-3; TCRdb proposes TRBD2, but this gene call is untestable without DNA. Germline CDR1 SGHNT, CDR2 YYREEE (reference sequence). This CDR3 contains 15 residues. The CDR3: CASSGIAGGTDTQYF.

J is TRBJ2-7 and V is TRBV10-3; absent DNA, TCRdb's TRBD1 call cannot be checked. The germline CDR1 and CDR2 sequences are ENHRY and SYGVKD. The CDR3 spans 13 residues. The CDR3 region is CAIRGTGYYEQYF.

V gene TRBV4-3 combines with J gene TRBJ2-7. The germline V gene has CDR1 LGHNA and CDR2 YSLEER. This CDR3 spans 14 amino acids. CDR3 sequence reads: CASSRYVTQYEQYF.

This chain links TRBV24-1 with TRBJ2-3. The CDR3 consists of 13 residues. Germline V gene lookup returns CDR1 KGHDR and CDR2 SFDVKD. This chain's CDR3 is CATSDSLAGAQYF.

The chain links TRBV6-6 to TRBJ2-7. CDR3 length equals 13 residues. Germline-derived CDR1 and CDR2 are MNHNY and SVGAGI (reference sequence). CDR3 loop: CASTMGPPEEQYF.

The rearrangement joins TRBV6-1 to TRBJ2-3; checking the TCRdb D call of TRBD2 is not possible without DNA. This CDR3 is 15 amino acids long. CDR1 and CDR2 (germline): MNHNS, SASEGT. CDR3 region: CASASSGPFTDTQYF.